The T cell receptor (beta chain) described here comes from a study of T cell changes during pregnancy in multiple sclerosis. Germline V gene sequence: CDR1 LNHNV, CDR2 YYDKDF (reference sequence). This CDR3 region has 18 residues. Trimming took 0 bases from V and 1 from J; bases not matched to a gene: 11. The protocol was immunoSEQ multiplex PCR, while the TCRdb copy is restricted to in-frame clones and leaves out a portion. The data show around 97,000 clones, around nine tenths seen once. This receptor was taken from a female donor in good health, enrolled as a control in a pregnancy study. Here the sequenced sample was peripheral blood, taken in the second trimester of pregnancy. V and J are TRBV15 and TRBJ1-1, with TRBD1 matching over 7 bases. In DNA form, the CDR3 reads TGTGCCACCAGCAGAGATATTTTAGGGGGCATGGGGAACACTGAAGCTTTCTTT. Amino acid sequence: CATSRDILGGMGNTEAFF.